These T cell receptor beta chains were read from a single sample in a study of blood T cell repertoires in COVID-19. Clones were sequenced by immunoSEQ multiplex PCR, and TCRdb holds only the in-frame ones, with some missing. The sample lists approximately 500,000 clones, 89% occurring once. The sequencing input was peripheral blood. These receptors were taken from a man aged 18 to 29 with COVID-19, enrolled during active disease. Both conserved end residues are part of each CDR3. D genes are given only for firm matches. The size of a clone is reported for some rows only, either as once, few or many, or as a class for expanded clones.

TRBD1	-	TRBJ2-4	14	TRBV25-1	CARGQGGAKNIQYF	TGTGCCAGGGGACAGGGGGGGGCCAAAAACATTCAGTACTTC
TRBD1	-	TRBJ1-4	16	TRBV7-9	CASSLEPTGTNEKLFF	TGTGCCAGCAGCTTAGAACCGACAGGGACTAATGAAAAACTGTTTTTT
-	-	TRBJ1-1	15	TRBV2	CASSPGSVHATEAFF	TGTGCCAGCAGCCCAGGATCGGTCCATGCCACTGAAGCTTTCTTT
-	once	TRBJ2-7	15	TRBV5-1	CASSLEAAALYEQYF	TGCGCCAGCAGCTTGGAAGCAGCGGCTCTCTACGAGCAGTACTTC
-	-	TRBJ2-7	12	TRBV2	CASKQGSYEQYF	TGTGCCAGCAAACAGGGTTCCTACGAGCAGTACTTC
TRBD2	-	TRBJ2-1	15	TRBV5-5	CASSIPSGGYNEQFF	TGTGCCAGCAGCATACCTAGCGGGGGGTACAATGAGCAGTTCTTC
TRBD1	-	TRBJ2-7	15	TRBV3-1/TRBV3-2	CASSQEGTGPYEQYF	TGTGCCAGCAGCCAGGAGGGGACAGGGCCGTACGAGCAGTACTTC
-	-	TRBJ1-5	16	TRBV19	CASSRGRPSADQPQHF	TGTGCCAGTAGTCGTGGTAGGCCCTCCGCGGATCAGCCCCAGCATTTT
TRBD2	-	TRBJ2-5	16	TRBV4-1	CASSQGTSGGRETQYF	TGCGCCAGCAGCCAGGGGACTAGCGGGGGCCGGGAGACCCAGTACTTC
-	-	TRBJ1-1	16	TRBV3-1/TRBV3-2	CASSHSLSIMNTEAFF	TGTGCCAGCAGCCATAGCTTATCCATCATGAACACTGAAGCTTTCTTT
-	once	TRBJ2-3	15	TRBV30	CAWSVAGLGTDTQYF	TGTGCCTGGAGTGTAGCGGGCCTAGGGACAGATACGCAGTATTTT
-	-	TRBJ1-1	14	TRBV27	CASSVKGAYTEAFF	TGTGCCAGCAGTGTCAAAGGGGCCTACACTGAAGCTTTCTTT
TRBD2	-	TRBJ2-7	15	TRBV7-8	CASSRTSGPTYEQYF	TGTGCCAGCAGCAGAACTAGCGGGCCGACCTACGAGCAGTACTTC
TRBD1	-	TRBJ1-5	13	TRBV14	CASSRDSNQPQHF	TGTGCCAGCAGCCGGGACAGTAATCAGCCCCAGCATTTT
TRBD2	once	TRBJ2-3	16	TRBV5-6	CASSLGASGSTDTQYF	TGTGCCAGCAGCTTGGGGGCTAGCGGGAGCACAGATACGCAGTATTTT
TRBD2	-	TRBJ2-7	15	TRBV15	CATSRDALAGDEQYF	TGTGCCACCAGCAGAGATGCACTAGCGGGGGACGAGCAGTACTTC
-	-	TRBJ1-1	14	TRBV18	CASSPAGANTEAFF	TGTGCCAGCTCACCAGCAGGGGCGAACACTGAAGCTTTCTTT
-	-	TRBJ2-5	15	TRBV18	CASSPAGQPQETQYF	TGTGCCAGCTCACCTGCGGGTCAACCGCAAGAGACCCAGTACTTC
TRBD1	-	TRBJ1-5	15	TRBV4-1	CASSLGDSSNQPQHF	TGCGCCAGCAGCCTGGGGGACAGCAGCAATCAGCCCCAGCATTTT
-	once	TRBJ2-5	12	TRBV3-1/TRBV3-2	CASSPFQETQYF	TGTGCCAGCAGCCCGTTCCAAGAGACCCAGTACTTC
TRBD1	-	TRBJ2-7	14	TRBV13	CASSPDRVSSEQYF	TGTGCCAGCAGCCCGGACAGGGTAAGTTCCGAGCAGTACTTC
-	-	TRBJ2-3	16	TRBV5-6	CASSLKTRPIGDTQYF	TGTGCCAGCAGCCTAAAGACTAGGCCGATTGGAGATACGCAGTATTTT
-	-	TRBJ2-5	12	TRBV12-3/TRBV12-4	CASSSGEETQYF	TGTGCCAGCAGCTCAGGGGAAGAGACCCAGTACTTC
TRBD1	-	TRBJ1-1	15	TRBV5-1	CASSLGQGAYTEAFF	TGCGCCAGCAGCTTGGGACAGGGTGCGTACACTGAAGCTTTCTTT
-	-	TRBJ2-3	14	TRBV27	CASSLRTATDTQYF	TGTGCCAGCAGTTTACGAACAGCCACAGATACGCAGTATTTT
-	-	TRBJ2-5	14	TRBV6-5	CASDTGTSQETQYF	TGTGCCAGCGACACCGGGACATCACAAGAGACCCAGTACTTC
-	-	TRBJ2-3	14	TRBV7-3	CASSSTVESDTQYF	TGTGCCAGCAGCTCAACAGTGGAGTCAGATACGCAGTATTTT
TRBD2	-	TRBJ2-2	14	TRBV6-4	CANLAGPPSGELFF	TGTGCCAACTTAGCGGGACCCCCGAGCGGGGAGCTGTTTTTT
TRBD1	-	TRBJ2-5	14	TRBV2	CASSDWTGQETQYF	TGTGCCAGCAGTGACTGGACAGGGCAAGAGACCCAGTACTTC
TRBD2	-	TRBJ2-2	21	TRBV19	CASSIRWLAGGLSSNTGELFF	TGTGCCAGTAGTATACGTTGGCTAGCGGGAGGACTATCTTCGAACACCGGGGAGCTGTTTTTT
-	-	TRBJ2-5	13	TRBV21-1	CASSPPSPGTQYF	TGTGCCAGCAGCCCCCCCAGCCCGGGGACCCAGTACTTC
TRBD1	-	TRBJ2-1	12	TRBV29-1	CSVGQGAGEQFF	TGCAGCGTTGGACAGGGGGCGGGTGAGCAGTTCTTC
-	-	TRBJ1-6	14	TRBV5-1	CASSLPGSNSPLHF	TGCGCCAGCAGCTTGCCAGGAAGCAATTCACCCCTCCACTTT
-	-	TRBJ2-3	12	TRBV12-3/TRBV12-4	CASSLVPSTQYF	TGTGCCAGCAGTTTAGTCCCATCTACGCAGTATTTT
-	-	TRBJ1-4	13	TRBV2	CASSADLYEKLFF	TGTGCCAGCAGTGCTGATCTATACGAAAAACTGTTTTTT
TRBD1	-	TRBJ2-5	13	TRBV18	CASSTDRAETQYF	TGTGCCAGCTCAACGGACAGGGCTGAGACCCAGTACTTC
TRBD1	-	TRBJ1-5	15	TRBV19	CASSRGQGAYQPQHF	TGTGCCAGTAGTAGAGGGCAGGGGGCTTACCAGCCCCAGCATTTT
TRBD2	-	TRBJ2-5	16	TRBV15	CATSGPLGGGWQAQYF	TGTGCCACCAGCGGCCCCTTGGGCGGGGGGTGGCAGGCCCAGTACTTC
-	-	TRBJ1-3	15	TRBV5-1	CASSLARSEGNTIYF	TGCGCCAGCAGCTTGGCTCGGTCCGAGGGAAACACCATATATTTT
TRBD1	-	TRBJ1-3	17	TRBV9	CASSVWEYPGQENTIYF	TGTGCCAGCAGCGTATGGGAATACCCGGGACAGGAAAACACCATATATTTT
-	few	TRBJ1-3	18	TRBV4-1	CASSLNGAVDSLGNTIYF	TGCGCCAGCAGCCTCAATGGGGCAGTCGACTCATTAGGAAACACCATATATTTT
TRBD2	once	TRBJ2-7	16	TRBV4-2	CASSQVTSGSSYEQYF	TGTGCCAGCAGCCAAGTGACTAGCGGCAGCTCCTACGAGCAGTACTTC
-	once	TRBJ1-6	15	TRBV6-5	CASIQDSRLNSPLHF	TGTGCCAGCATCCAAGACAGTCGGTTGAATTCACCCCTCCACTTT
TRBD2	-	TRBJ2-1	15	TRBV5-5	CASSSGTSVYNEQFF	TGTGCCAGCAGTTCCGGGACTAGCGTCTACAATGAGCAGTTCTTC
TRBD2	-	TRBJ2-1	16	TRBV13	CASTLGGGARDDEQFF	TGTGCCAGCACCCTCGGGGGAGGGGCCCGGGACGATGAGCAGTTCTTC
-	-	TRBJ2-7	16	TRBV18	CASSPYDRIYTYEQYF	TGTGCCAGCTCACCATACGACAGGATCTATACCTACGAGCAGTACTTC
TRBD2	-	TRBJ2-3	14	TRBV11-3	CASSPRGGFDTQYF	TGTGCCAGCAGTCCCCGGGGGGGGTTTGATACGCAGTATTTT
-	-	TRBJ1-6	13	TRBV12-3/TRBV12-4	CASSSGVSSPLHF	TGTGCCAGCAGTTCCGGGGTTAGTTCACCCCTCCACTTT
-	once	TRBJ2-1	13	TRBV27	CASSLGGRHEQFF	TGTGCCAGCAGTTTGGGGGGTCGGCATGAGCAGTTCTTC
-	once	TRBJ2-1	13	TRBV30	CAWSDGSGNEQFF	TGTGCCTGGAGCGATGGGAGTGGGAATGAGCAGTTCTTC
TRBD1	-	TRBJ2-7	14	TRBV5-6	CASSQRTGGYEQYF	TGTGCCAGCAGCCAACGGACAGGGGGCTACGAGCAGTACTTC
-	once	TRBJ2-1	17	TRBV11-3	CASSKYTGTSLYNEQFF	TGTGCCAGCAGCAAATATACCGGGACAAGTCTGTACAATGAGCAGTTCTTC
-	-	TRBJ2-6	16	TRBV5-4	CASSDGLGSGANVLTF	TGTGCCAGCAGCGACGGGTTAGGTTCTGGGGCCAACGTCCTGACTTTC
-	-	TRBJ1-1	12	TRBV6-5	CASSLQRGEAFF	TGTGCCAGCAGCCTGCAACGGGGTGAAGCTTTCTTT